This T cell receptor (beta chain) is drawn from a study of shared clonotypes between healthy human individuals. Study-wide results and limits: A limitation of the genetic and exposure-history diversity represented arose from few donors. Generally, naive subsets (rather than memory subsets) showed larger estimated richness.

Nashville, Tennessee was home to all donors, each a Caucasian adult. The CDR3 loop spans 15 amino acids. V lost 1 base to trimming and J lost 2 bases, with 10 bases between them. CDR1 SGHDT and CDR2 YYEEEE come from the germline V gene. A word on this clone: The target antigen is unknown. Other DNA sequences within the sample encode an identical CDR3.

Sequencing used immunoSEQ multiplex PCR; TCRdb keeps in-frame clones, though not all of them. The repertoire holds approximately 530,000 clones, with about 96% as singletons. Sequenced material: naive CD4+ T cells sorted from blood. As for subset: CD45RA+ positively selected. The chain combines TRBV5-6 with TRBJ2-1; D is ambiguous. This TCR derives from a woman in her thirties in good health. Written as DNA, the CDR3 is TGTGCCAGCAGCTTGTCGGGCGGACCCTACAATGAGCAGTTCTTC. Its protein product is CASSLSGGPYNEQFF. The variable domain in full, completed from reference TRBV5-6 and TRBJ2-1, reads DAGVTQSPTHLIKTRGQQVTLRCSPKSGHDTVSWYQQALGQGPQFIFQYYEEEERQRGNFPDRFSGHQFPNYSSELNVNALLLGDSALYLCASSLSGGPYNEQFFGPGTRLTVL.